The clone carrying this T cell receptor beta chain was seen once. Its specificity is not known. The data are from a study of cytomegalovirus exposure and HLA in healthy donors. Background on the study: Among around 180 million T cells, an earlier analysis found roughly 110 million unique TCR beta sequences. Regarding the study as a whole: Later, an analysis showed that TCR beta chains associated with HLA were more clonally expanded than others that were equally common. Previous analysis showed most TCR beta V segments were productive about 87% or about 30% of the time. Most TCRs appeared rarely, but some public TCRs recurred in many donors.

Researchers ran the PCR with 60 Vbeta and 13 Jbeta primers. The protocol was immunoSEQ multiplex PCR, while the TCRdb copy is restricted to in-frame clones and leaves out a portion. The top ten hold 1.3% of the sample, which has about 140,000 clones, approximately 70% seen once. The V gene's germline CDR1 is SNHLY and CDR2 FYNNEI. The ends were cut back, 7 bases at V and 4 bases at J, with 17 bases in the middle. CDR3 length equals 15 residues. The V call is TRBV2, the J call TRBJ1-5, with D possibly matching TRBD1 (6 bases). This receptor was obtained from a woman aged 40 to 55 in good health and CMV-seronegative. Sequencing was done on a sample of PBMCs. CDR3 protein: CASTLEQGRNQPQHF. The CDR3 nucleotides read TGTGCCAGCACCCTCGAACAGGGAAGAAATCAGCCCCAGCATTTT. Full variable domain (missing parts from reference TRBV2 and TRBJ1-5): EPEVTQTPSHQVTQMGQEVILRCVPISNHLYFYWYRQILGQKVEFLVSFYNNEISEKSEIFDDQFSVERPDGSNFTLKIRSTKLEDSAMYFCASTLEQGRNQPQHFGDGTRLSIL.